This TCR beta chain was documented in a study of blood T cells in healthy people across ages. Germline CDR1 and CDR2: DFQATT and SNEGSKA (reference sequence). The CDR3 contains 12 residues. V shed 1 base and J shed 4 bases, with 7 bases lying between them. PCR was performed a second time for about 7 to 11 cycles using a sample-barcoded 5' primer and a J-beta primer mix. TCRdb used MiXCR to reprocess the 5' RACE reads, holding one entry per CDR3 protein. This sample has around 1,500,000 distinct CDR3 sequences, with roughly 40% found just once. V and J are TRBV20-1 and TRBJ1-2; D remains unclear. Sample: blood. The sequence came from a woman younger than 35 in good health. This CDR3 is CSARVGLYGYTF. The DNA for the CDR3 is TGCAGTGCTAGAGTTGGACTCTATGGCTACACCTTC.